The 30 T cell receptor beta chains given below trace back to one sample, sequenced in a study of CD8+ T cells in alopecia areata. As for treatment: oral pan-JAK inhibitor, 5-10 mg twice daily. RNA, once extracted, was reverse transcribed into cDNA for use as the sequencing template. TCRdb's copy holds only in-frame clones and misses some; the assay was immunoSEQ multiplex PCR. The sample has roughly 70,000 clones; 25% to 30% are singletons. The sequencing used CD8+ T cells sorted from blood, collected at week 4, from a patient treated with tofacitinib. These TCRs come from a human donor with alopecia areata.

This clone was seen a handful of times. CDR3 residues: CASTPADDPQETQYF. In nucleotides, the CDR3 is TGTGCCAGCACGCCGGCAGATGATCCTCAAGAGACCCAGTACTTC. The rearrangement joins TRBV2 to TRBJ2-5; no definite D call. The CDR3 runs to 15 residues. Trimming stripped 7 bases from V and 2 bases from J, with 17 bases between. Germline CDR1 and CDR2: SNHLY and FYNNEI. Based on the CDR3 plus reference TRBV2 and TRBJ2-5, the full variable domain is EPEVTQTPSHQVTQMGQEVILRCVPISNHLYFYWYRQILGQKVEFLVSFYNNEISEKSEIFDDQFSVERPDGSNFTLKIRSTKLEDSAMYFCASTPADDPQETQYFGPGTRLLVL.

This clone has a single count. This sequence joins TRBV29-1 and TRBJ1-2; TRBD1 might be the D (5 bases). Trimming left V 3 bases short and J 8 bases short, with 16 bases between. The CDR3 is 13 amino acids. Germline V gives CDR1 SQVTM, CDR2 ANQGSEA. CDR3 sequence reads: CSVEDGDSRGYTF. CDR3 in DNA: TGCAGCGTTGAGGACGGGGACTCTCGGGGCTACACCTTC.

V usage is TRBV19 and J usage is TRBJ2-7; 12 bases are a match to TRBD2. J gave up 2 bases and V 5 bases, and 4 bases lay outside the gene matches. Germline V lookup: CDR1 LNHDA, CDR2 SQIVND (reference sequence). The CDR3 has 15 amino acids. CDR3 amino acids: CASSSGLAGTYEQYF. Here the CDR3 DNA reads TGTGCCAGTAGTTCTGGACTAGCGGGAACCTACGAGCAGTACTTC. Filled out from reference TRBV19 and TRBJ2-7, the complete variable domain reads DGGITQSPKYLFRKEGQNVTLSCEQNLNHDAMYWYRQDPGQGLRLIYYSQIVNDFQKGDIAEGYSVSREKKESFPLTVTSAQKNPTAFYLCASSSGLAGTYEQYFGPGTRLTVT.

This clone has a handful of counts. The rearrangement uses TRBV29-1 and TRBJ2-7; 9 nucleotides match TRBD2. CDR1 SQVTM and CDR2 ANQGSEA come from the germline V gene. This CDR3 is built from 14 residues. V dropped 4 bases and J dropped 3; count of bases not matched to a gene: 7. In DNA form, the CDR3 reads TGCAGCGTTGTGAGCGGGGGGCAGGGCTACGAGCAGTACTTC. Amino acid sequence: CSVVSGGQGYEQYF.

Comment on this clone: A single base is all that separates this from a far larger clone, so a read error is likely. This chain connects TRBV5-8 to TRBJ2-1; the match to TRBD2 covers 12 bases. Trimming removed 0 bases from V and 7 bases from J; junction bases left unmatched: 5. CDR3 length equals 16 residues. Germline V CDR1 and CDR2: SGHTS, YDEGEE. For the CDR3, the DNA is TGTGCCAGCAGCTTGGTTCCTAGCGGGAGGGGGAATGAGCAGTTCTTC. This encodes CASSLVPSGRGNEQFF.

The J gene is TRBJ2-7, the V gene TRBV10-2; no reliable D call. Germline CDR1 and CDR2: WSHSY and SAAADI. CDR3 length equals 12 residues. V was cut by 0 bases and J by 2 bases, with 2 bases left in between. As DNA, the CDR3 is TGCGCCAGCAGTGAGTCGACCTACGAGCAGTACTTC. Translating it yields CASSESTYEQYF.

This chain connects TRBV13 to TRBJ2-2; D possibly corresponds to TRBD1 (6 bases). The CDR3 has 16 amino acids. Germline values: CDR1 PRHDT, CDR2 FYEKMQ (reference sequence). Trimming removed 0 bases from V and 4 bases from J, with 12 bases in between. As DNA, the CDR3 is TGTGCCAGCAGCTTAGGCCTCACAGGGCCCACCGGGGAGCTGTTTTTT. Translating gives CASSLGLTGPTGELFF.

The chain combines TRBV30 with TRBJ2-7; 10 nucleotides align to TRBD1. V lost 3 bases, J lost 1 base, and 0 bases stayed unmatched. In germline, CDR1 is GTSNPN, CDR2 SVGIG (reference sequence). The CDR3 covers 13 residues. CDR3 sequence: CAWRGQGSYEQYF. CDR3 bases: TGTGCCTGGAGGGGACAGGGGTCCTACGAGCAGTACTTC. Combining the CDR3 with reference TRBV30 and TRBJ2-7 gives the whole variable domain SQTIHQWPATLVQPVGSPLSLECTVEGTSNPNLYWYRQAAGRGLQLLFYSVGIGQISSEVPQNLSASRPQDRQFILSSKKLLLSDSGFYLCAWRGQGSYEQYFGPGTRLTVT.

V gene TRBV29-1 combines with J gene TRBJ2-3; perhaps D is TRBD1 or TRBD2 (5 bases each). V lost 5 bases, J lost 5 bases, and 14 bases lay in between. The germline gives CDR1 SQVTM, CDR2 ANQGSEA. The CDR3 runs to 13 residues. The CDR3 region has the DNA TGCAGCGTTTTACTGGGGGTGGTAGATACGCAGTATTTT. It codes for CSVLLGVVDTQYF.

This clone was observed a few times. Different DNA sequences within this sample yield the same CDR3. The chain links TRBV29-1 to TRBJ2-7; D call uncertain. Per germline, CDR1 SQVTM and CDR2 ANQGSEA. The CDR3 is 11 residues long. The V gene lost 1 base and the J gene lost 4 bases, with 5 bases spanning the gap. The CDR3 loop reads CSVEAGYEQYF. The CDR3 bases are TGCAGCGTTGAAGCTGGGTACGAGCAGTACTTC.

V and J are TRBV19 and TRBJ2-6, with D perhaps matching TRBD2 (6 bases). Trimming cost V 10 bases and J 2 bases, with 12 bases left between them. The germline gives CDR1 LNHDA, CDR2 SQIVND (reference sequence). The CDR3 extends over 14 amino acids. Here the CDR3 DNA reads TGTGCCACCCAATGGGGGGCTGGGGCCAACGTCCTGACTTTC. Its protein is CATQWGAGANVLTF.

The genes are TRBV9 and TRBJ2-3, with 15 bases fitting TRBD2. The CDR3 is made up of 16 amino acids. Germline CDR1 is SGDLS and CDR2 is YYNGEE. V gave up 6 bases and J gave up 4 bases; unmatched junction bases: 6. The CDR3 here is CASNGLAGGPSDTQYF. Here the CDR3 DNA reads TGTGCCAGCAACGGACTAGCGGGAGGGCCATCAGATACGCAGTATTTT.

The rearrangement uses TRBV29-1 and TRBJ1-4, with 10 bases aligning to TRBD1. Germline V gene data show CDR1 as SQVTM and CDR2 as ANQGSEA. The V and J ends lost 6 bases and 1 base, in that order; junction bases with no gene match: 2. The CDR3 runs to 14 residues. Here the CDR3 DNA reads TGCAGCGTCTGGGACAGGGGAACTAATGAAAAACTGTTTTTT. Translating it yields CSVWDRGTNEKLFF.

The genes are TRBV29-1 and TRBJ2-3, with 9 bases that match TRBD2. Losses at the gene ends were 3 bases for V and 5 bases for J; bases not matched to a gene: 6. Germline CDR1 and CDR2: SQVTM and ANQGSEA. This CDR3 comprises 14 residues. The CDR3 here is CSVDAGGPVDTQYF. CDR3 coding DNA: TGCAGCGTTGATGCGGGAGGGCCGGTAGATACGCAGTATTTT.

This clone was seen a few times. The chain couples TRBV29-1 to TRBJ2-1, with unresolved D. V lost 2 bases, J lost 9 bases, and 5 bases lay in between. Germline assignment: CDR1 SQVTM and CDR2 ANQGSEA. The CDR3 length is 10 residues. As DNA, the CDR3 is TGCAGCGTTGAATCGGGTGAGCAGTTCTTC. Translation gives CSVESGEQFF.

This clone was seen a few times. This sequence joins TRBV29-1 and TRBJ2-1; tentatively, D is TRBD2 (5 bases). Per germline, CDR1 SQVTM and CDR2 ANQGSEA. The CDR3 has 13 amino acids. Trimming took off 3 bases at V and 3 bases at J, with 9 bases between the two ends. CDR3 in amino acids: CSVDGRVYNEQFF. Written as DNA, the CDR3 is TGCAGCGTTGACGGGCGGGTCTACAATGAGCAGTTCTTC.

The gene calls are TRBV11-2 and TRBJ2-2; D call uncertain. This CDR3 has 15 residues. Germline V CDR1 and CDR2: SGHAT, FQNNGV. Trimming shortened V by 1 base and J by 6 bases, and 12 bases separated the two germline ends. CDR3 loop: CASSLGGYGAGELFF. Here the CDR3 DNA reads TGTGCCAGCAGCTTAGGGGGTTATGGTGCCGGGGAGCTGTTTTTT.

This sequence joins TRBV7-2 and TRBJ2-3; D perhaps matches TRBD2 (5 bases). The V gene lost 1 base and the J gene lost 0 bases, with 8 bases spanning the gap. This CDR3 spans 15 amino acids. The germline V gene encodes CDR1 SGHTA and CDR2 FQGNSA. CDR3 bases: TGTGCCAGCAGCTTAGTTGGGGAGAGCACAGATACGCAGTATTTT. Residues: CASSLVGESTDTQYF.

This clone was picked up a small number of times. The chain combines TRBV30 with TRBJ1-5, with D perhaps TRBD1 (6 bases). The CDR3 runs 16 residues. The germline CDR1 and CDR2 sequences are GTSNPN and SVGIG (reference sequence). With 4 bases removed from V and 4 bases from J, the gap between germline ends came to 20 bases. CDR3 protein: CAWNSGQGATNQPQHF. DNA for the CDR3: TGTGCCTGGAACTCGGGACAAGGGGCTACGAATCAGCCCCAGCATTTT.

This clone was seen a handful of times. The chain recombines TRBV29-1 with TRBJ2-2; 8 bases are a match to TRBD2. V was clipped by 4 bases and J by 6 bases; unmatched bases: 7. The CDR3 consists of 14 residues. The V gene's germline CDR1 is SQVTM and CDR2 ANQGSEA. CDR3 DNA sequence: TGCAGCGTTGCTGGGCTAGCGGGTCCCGGGGAGCTGTTTTTT. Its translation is CSVAGLAGPGELFF.

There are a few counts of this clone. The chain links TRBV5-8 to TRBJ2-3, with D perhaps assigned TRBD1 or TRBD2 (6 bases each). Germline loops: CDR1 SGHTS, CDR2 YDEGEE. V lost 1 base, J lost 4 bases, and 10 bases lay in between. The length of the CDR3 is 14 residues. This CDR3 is CASSLRGRPDTQYF. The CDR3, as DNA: TGTGCCAGCAGCTTGCGGGGGCGCCCAGATACGCAGTATTTT.

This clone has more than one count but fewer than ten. This chain's CDR3 is CSAHVTSGYTDTQYF. Written as DNA, the CDR3 is TGCAGCGCCCATGTCACTAGCGGATACACAGATACGCAGTATTTT. This sequence joins TRBV29-1 and TRBJ2-3; 8 nucleotides line up with TRBD2. The trim removed 7 bases at V and 2 bases at J, leaving 11 bases unmatched. The CDR3 is made up of 15 amino acids. Germline V gene data show CDR1 as SQVTM and CDR2 as ANQGSEA.

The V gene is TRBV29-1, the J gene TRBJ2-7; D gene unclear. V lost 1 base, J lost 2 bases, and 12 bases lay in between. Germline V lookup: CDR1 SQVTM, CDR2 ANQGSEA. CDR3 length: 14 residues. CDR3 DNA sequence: TGCAGCGTTGAAGCGAGCGACACAGCCTACGAGCAGTACTTC. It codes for CSVEASDTAYEQYF.

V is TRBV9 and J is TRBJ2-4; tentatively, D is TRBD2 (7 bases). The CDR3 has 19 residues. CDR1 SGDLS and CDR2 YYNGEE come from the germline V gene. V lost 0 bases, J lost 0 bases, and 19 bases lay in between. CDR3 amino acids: CASSVDFREGVIAKNIQYF. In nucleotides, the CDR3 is TGTGCCAGCAGCGTAGATTTTAGGGAGGGGGTTATAGCCAAAAACATTCAGTACTTC.

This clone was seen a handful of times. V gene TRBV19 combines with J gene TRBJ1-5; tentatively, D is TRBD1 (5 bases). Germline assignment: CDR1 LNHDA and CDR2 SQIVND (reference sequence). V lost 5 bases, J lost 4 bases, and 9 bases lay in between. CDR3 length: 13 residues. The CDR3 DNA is TGTGCCAGTAGTCCCGGGGGGAATCAGCCCCAGCATTTT. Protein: CASSPGGNQPQHF.

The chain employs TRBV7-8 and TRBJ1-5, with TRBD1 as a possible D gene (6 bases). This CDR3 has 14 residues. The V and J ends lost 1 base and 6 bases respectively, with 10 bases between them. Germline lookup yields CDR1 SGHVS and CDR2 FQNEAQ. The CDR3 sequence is CASSLGRGGQPQHF. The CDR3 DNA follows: TGTGCCAGCAGCTTAGGCAGGGGCGGTCAGCCCCAGCATTTT. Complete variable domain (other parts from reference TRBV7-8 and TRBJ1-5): GAGVSQSPRYKVAKRGQDVALRCDPISGHVSLFWYQQALGQGPEFLTYFQNEAQLDKSGLPSDRFFAERPEGSVSTLKIQRTQQEDSAVYLCASSLGRGGQPQHFGDGTRLSIL.

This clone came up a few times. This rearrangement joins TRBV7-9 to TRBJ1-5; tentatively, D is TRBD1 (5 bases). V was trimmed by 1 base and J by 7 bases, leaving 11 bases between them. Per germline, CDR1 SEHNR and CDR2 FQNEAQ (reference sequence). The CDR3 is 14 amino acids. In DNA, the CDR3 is TGTGCCAGCAGCTTAGGAGGGGCGAGACAGCCCCAGCATTTT. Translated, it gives CASSLGGARQPQHF.

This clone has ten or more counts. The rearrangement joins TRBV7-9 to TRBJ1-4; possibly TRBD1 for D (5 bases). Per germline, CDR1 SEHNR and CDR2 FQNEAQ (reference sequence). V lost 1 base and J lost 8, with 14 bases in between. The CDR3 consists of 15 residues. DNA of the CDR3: TGTGCCAGCAGCTTAGTCGGGACCTTGGGGGAAAAACTGTTTTTT. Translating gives CASSLVGTLGEKLFF.

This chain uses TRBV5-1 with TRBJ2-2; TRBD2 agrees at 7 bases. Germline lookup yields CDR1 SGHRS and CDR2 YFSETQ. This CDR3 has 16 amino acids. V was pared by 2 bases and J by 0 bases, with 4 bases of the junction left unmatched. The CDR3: CASSFGGSANTGELFF. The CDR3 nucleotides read TGCGCCAGCAGCTTCGGGGGGAGTGCGAACACCGGGGAGCTGTTTTTT. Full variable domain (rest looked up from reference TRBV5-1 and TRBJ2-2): KAGVTQTPRYLIKTRGQQVTLSCSPISGHRSVSWYQQTPGQGLQFLFEYFSETQRNKGNFPGRFSGRQFSNSRSEMNVSTLELGDSALYLCASSFGGSANTGELFFGEGSRLTVL.

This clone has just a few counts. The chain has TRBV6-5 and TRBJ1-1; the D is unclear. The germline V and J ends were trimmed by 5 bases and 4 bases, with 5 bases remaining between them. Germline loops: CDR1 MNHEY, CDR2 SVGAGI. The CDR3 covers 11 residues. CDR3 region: CASSQATEAFF. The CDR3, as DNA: TGTGCCAGCAGTCAAGCCACTGAAGCTTTCTTT.